This T cell receptor beta chain was identified during a study of T cell responses to AZD1222 COVID-19 vaccine. The protocol was immunoSEQ multiplex PCR, while the TCRdb copy is restricted to in-frame clones and leaves out a portion. This table has 120,000 to 150,000 clones, around 89% appearing once. Study-wide results and limits: Dominant CD4 TCR responses targeted spike regions 160-218 and 743-854. Clonal diversity was possibly underestimated, and white British individuals and females predominated among donors.

CDR3 size: 13 residues. V shed 4 bases and J shed 6 bases, with 12 bases lying between them. CDR1 is SNHLY and CDR2 is FYNNEI in the germline V gene. In the case of this clone: The antigen remains undetermined.

This TCR derives from an adult in good health. This sequence joins TRBV2 and TRBJ1-2; D perhaps matches TRBD1 (5 bases). The specimen comprised peripheral blood, sampled on day 0 of MenACWY control vaccination. The CDR3 DNA follows: TGTGCCAGCAGTGTTAGACAGACGGATGGCTACACCTTC. Encoded protein: CASSVRQTDGYTF. The complete variable domain, with remaining parts taken from reference TRBV2 and TRBJ1-2, reads EPEVTQTPSHQVTQMGQEVILRCVPISNHLYFYWYRQILGQKVEFLVSFYNNEISEKSEIFDDQFSVERPDGSNFTLKIRSTKLEDSAMYFCASSVRQTDGYTFGSGTRLTVV.